These 10 T cell receptor beta chains were sequenced from one sample in a study of Ad26.COV2.S vaccination and SARS-CoV-2 variants (dated by TCRdb to the early 2020s). This specimen's treatment or condition label, per the study, means: some 20 received Ad26.COV2.S at low or high dose, single or two shots; 5 received placebo; per-sample allocation not given. For vaccine and placebo recipients, repertoires were sequenced using samples collected on day 63 after the first injection. The method behind the library was the immunoSEQ multiplex PCR assay. TCRdb's version of the immuneACCESS table is confined to in-frame rearrangements and falls short of the full clone set. An unresolved V gene accounts for under half of the shortfall where checked; the remainder is of unknown origin. Counted in this sample were about 350,000 clones; around 87% of them appeared once. The ten largest clones add up to more than 3% of the sample.

The input for sequencing was peripheral blood, taken in a trial of Ad26.COV2.S vaccine versus placebo. The receptors derive from a person aged 18-60 years who received the Ad26.COV2.S COVID-19 vaccine or a placebo.

Turning to this clone: Other nucleotide sequences in the sample specify the same CDR3. The V gene is TRBV7-2, the J gene TRBJ1-3; no clear D gene. This CDR3 has 15 amino acids. The germline CDR1 and CDR2 sequences are SGHTA and FQGNSA. V was clipped by 1 base and J by 0 bases, with 7 bases between them. The CDR3 protein is CASSLGRSSGNTIYF. CDR3 bases: TGTGCCAGCAGCTTAGGTCGTAGCTCTGGAAACACCATATATTTT.

The chain joins TRBV6-5 to TRBJ1-2; 8 bases fit TRBD1. The CDR3 sequence is 14 residues long. Germline V gene lookup returns CDR1 MNHEY and CDR2 SVGAGI. The junction had 7 bases not matched to a gene; V was cut back by 2 bases and J by 8 bases. CDR3 loop: CASSYLGQGNGYTF. The CDR3 DNA is TGTGCCAGCAGTTACCTTGGACAGGGCAACGGCTACACCTTC.

The J gene is TRBJ2-7, the V gene TRBV5-4; D ambiguous. The CDR3 sequence is 13 residues long. V lost 2 bases, J lost 1 base, and 7 bases lay in between. The germline CDR1 and CDR2 sequences are SGHNT and YYREEE (reference sequence). CDR3 coding DNA: TGTGCCAGCAGCTTATTCAGGTCCTACGAGCAGTACTTC. It codes for CASSLFRSYEQYF. Using reference TRBV5-4 and TRBJ2-7 for the parts outside the CDR3, the full variable domain is ETGVTQSPTHLIKTRGQQVTLRCSSQSGHNTVSWYQQALGQGPQFIFQYYREEENGRGNFPPRFSGLQFPNYSSELNVNALELDDSALYLCASSLFRSYEQYFGPGTRLTVT.

The genes are TRBV6-6 and TRBJ1-3; TRBD1 is a possible D gene (5 bases). The CDR3 runs 16 residues. The V gene's germline CDR1 is MNHNY and CDR2 SVGAGI (reference sequence). V shed 2 bases and J shed 0 bases, with 11 bases lying between them. The CDR3 DNA reads as TGTGCCAGCAGTTACCCCTCAGGGAACTCTGGAAACACCATATATTTT. This sequence encodes CASSYPSGNSGNTIYF.

The chain recombines TRBV4-2 with TRBJ2-2; the match to TRBD2 covers 9 bases. V shed 2 bases, J shed 0 bases, and the junction held 7 bases outside the gene matches. There are 18 residues in the CDR3. CDR1 and CDR2 (germline): LGHNA, YNFKEQ. CDR3 sequence (DNA): TGTGCCAGCAGCCAAACGACAGTAGCGGGGGCGAACACCGGGGAGCTGTTTTTT. This sequence encodes CASSQTTVAGANTGELFF.

The genes are TRBV5-4 and TRBJ2-5, with TRBD1 matching over 12 bases. This CDR3 comprises 19 residues. Germline assignment: CDR1 SGHNT and CDR2 YYREEE (reference sequence). Trimming took 5 bases from V and 3 from J; bases not matched to a gene: 17. Here the CDR3 DNA reads TGTGCCAGCAGATACCTCGCCGGGACAGGGGGCCGGAGGGAAGAGACCCAGTACTTC. Protein sequence: CASRYLAGTGGRREETQYF.

The chain links TRBV12-3 or TRBV12-4 to TRBJ1-1, with 7 nucleotides matching TRBD1. This CDR3 comprises 13 residues. Trimming removed 7 bases from V and 2 bases from J; junction bases left unmatched: 4. The CDR3 region has the DNA TGTGCCAGCACCCGACAGGGAAACACTGAAGCTTTCTTT. It specifies CASTRQGNTEAFF.

CDR3 amino acids: CASGRGDHNTEAFF. CDR3 sequence (DNA): TGTGCTAGTGGGAGGGGGGACCATAACACTGAAGCTTTCTTT. The chain uses TRBV12-5 and TRBJ1-1; tentatively, D is TRBD1 (6 bases). Trimming took 6 bases from V and 2 from J, leaving 13 bases between them. CDR3 length: 14 residues. Germline loops: CDR1 LGHNT, CDR2 FRNRAP.

This clone was found once. The chain uses TRBV6-5 and TRBJ1-6; 9 nucleotides agree with TRBD1. The ends lost 5 bases at V and 9 bases at J; junction bases unmatched: 8. Germline V CDR1 and CDR2: MNHEY, SVGAGI. The CDR3 covers 15 residues. The CDR3 nucleotides are TGTGCCAGCAGTCTGGGACAGGGTTTTAGTTCACCCCTCCACTTT. Translation gives CASSLGQGFSSPLHF.

The V and J genes are TRBV30 and TRBJ1-2; D remains unclear. Between the trimmed V and J ends, which lost 1 base and 4 bases, there was a span of 13 bases. The CDR3 covers 14 residues. CDR1 is GTSNPN and CDR2 is SVGIG in the germline V gene (reference sequence). CDR3 residues: CAWSAGSRLYGYTF. The CDR3 nucleotides read TGTGCCTGGAGTGCTGGATCAAGGCTCTATGGCTACACCTTC.